The clone carrying this T cell receptor (beta chain) was counted at least ten times. Its specificity is unknown. This record belongs to a study of identical twins. Study outcomes and limitations: Monozygotic twins shared more out-of-frame TCR alpha than recombination models predicted. Alpha sequences that were out-of-frame and twin-shared showed an excess of low generation probability. Analyses based on zero insertions could be partly confounded by invariant MAIT and iNKT cells.

The V segment lost 1 base and the J segment 5 bases; nucleotides outside the gene matches: 2. This CDR3 spans 15 amino acids. TCRdb reprocessed the 5' RACE reads via MiXCR and lists one record per CDR3 protein. The table has some 900,000 distinct CDR3 sequences, about 12% seen once. The sample was also reused in another study, on yellow fever vaccine responses in identical twins. That report adds: Twins showed a vaccine T cell response that reportedly seemed partly convergent, partly personalized.

This sequence joins TRBV12-3 or TRBV12-4 and TRBJ2-1; TRBD2 matches at 10 bases. Sequenced material: PBMCs. The TCR sequence derives from a young woman in good health. CDR3 nucleotide sequence: TGTGCCAGCAGTTTAGGAGCGGGAGGGAACAATGAGCAGTTCTTC. Its protein product is CASSLGAGGNNEQFF.